The 14 T cell receptor beta chains below all came from one sample that was sequenced in a study of shared clonotypes between healthy human individuals. Naive CD8 cells, CD45RO-negative and positively selected for CCR7, excluded terminally differentiated effector memory CD45RA+ cells. The repertoire was sequenced with immunoSEQ multiplex PCR; TCRdb's copy has only in-frame clones and lacks some. The sample has around 2,100,000 clones, 85% to 95% seen once; the top ten hold 1.2%. The specimen was naive CD8+ T cells sorted from blood. These receptors came from a man between 18 and 35 years old in good health.

V is TRBV9 and J is TRBJ1-2, with 8 bases lining up with TRBD1. The length of the CDR3 is 15 residues. Germline values: CDR1 SGDLS, CDR2 YYNGEE. V trimming: 10 bases; J trimming: 6 bases; junction bases outside the gene matches: 17. CDR3 coding DNA: TGTGCCGGCATTCAGGGGGCGCCGGCGTTCGATGGCTACACCTTC. Translation: CAGIQGAPAFDGYTF.

This chain uses TRBV30 with TRBJ1-2, with 7 bases aligning to TRBD1. The CDR3 runs 13 residues. Germline CDR1 reads GTSNPN; CDR2 reads SVGIG (reference sequence). J was trimmed by 6 bases and V by 0 bases; bases with no gene match: 4. CDR3 nucleotide sequence: TGTGCCTGGAGTGTACAGGGGCCAGATGGCTACACCTTC. It codes for CAWSVQGPDGYTF. The variable domain in full, completed from reference TRBV30 and TRBJ1-2, reads SQTIHQWPATLVQPVGSPLSLECTVEGTSNPNLYWYRQAAGRGLQLLFYSVGIGQISSEVPQNLSASRPQDRQFILSSKKLLLSDSGFYLCAWSVQGPDGYTFGSGTRLTVV.

The chain links TRBV6-1 to TRBJ2-2; 11 bases map to TRBD2. The germline CDR1 and CDR2 sequences are MNHNS and SASEGT. The V gene end was trimmed by 2 bases and the J gene end by 10 bases; junction bases not matched to a gene: 9. This CDR3 has 16 residues. The CDR3 spells CASSESSSGGALELFF. CDR3 in DNA: TGTGCCAGCAGTGAATCCAGTAGCGGGGGGGCCTTGGAGCTGTTTTTT.

V usage is TRBV19 and J usage is TRBJ2-7; D unresolved. Looked up from germline, CDR1 is LNHDA and CDR2 is SQIVND (reference sequence). The CDR3 runs to 13 residues. The V gene lost 5 bases and the J gene lost 3 bases, with 11 bases spanning the gap. The CDR3 is CASSLQDGYEQYF. CDR3 nucleotide sequence: TGTGCCAGTAGTCTCCAGGACGGCTACGAGCAGTACTTC.

This chain joins TRBV29-1 and TRBJ1-1, with 9 positions matching TRBD1. CDR1 and CDR2 (germline): SQVTM, ANQGSEA. Trimming cost V 6 bases and J 11 bases; bases outside gene matches: 1. This CDR3 is 9 amino acids long. CDR3 sequence (DNA): TGCAGCGTAGACAGGGGGGCTTTCTTT. This gives the protein CSVDRGAFF.

The CDR3 DNA follows: TGCAGCGGGACCCTGGGGTGGGAAACTGAAGCTTTCTTT. Its translation is CSGTLGWETEAFF. The chain has TRBV29-1 and TRBJ1-1; D is ambiguous. This CDR3 is 13 amino acids long. Trimming stripped 7 bases from V and 5 bases from J, with 17 bases between. The germline gives CDR1 SQVTM, CDR2 ANQGSEA.

V usage is TRBV4-3 and J usage is TRBJ1-5; TRBD1 might be the D (6 bases). CDR1 and CDR2 (germline): LGHNA, YSLEER. The CDR3 runs to 14 residues. The V and J ends lost 0 bases and 7 bases respectively, with 10 bases between them. CDR3 loop: CASSQETGIQPQHF. The DNA for the CDR3 is TGCGCCAGCAGCCAAGAAACAGGGATACAGCCCCAGCATTTT.

The CDR3 loop reads CASSLGSGLTYEQYF. The CDR3 DNA reads TGTGCCAGCAGCTTAGGGTCAGGACTGACCTACGAGCAGTACTTC. The chain links TRBV7-8 to TRBJ2-7; D might be TRBD2 (5 bases). V shed 1 base and J shed 2 bases, with 12 bases lying between them. CDR1 and CDR2 (germline): SGHVS, FQNEAQ. The CDR3 contains 15 residues.

The chain has TRBV21-1 and TRBJ2-1; TRBD2, the table's D call, lacks a check against the DNA. TRBV21-1 is designated a pseudogene. This CDR3 comprises 11 residues. The CDR3 spells CASSRTSLKFF. Here the CDR3 DNA reads TGTGCCAGCAGTAGGACTAGCCTAAAGTTCTTC.

The J gene is TRBJ2-1, the V gene TRBV7-9; 8 bases map to TRBD2. The junction had 13 bases not matched to a gene; V was cut back by 1 base and J by 2 bases. Germline V CDR1 and CDR2: SEHNR, FQNEAQ (reference sequence). The CDR3 length is 19 residues. The CDR3 reads CASSLEGGRLAGPYNEQFF. CDR3 DNA sequence: TGTGCCAGCAGCTTAGAAGGGGGTCGTTTAGCGGGGCCCTACAATGAGCAGTTCTTC. The complete variable domain, with remaining parts taken from reference TRBV7-9 and TRBJ2-1, reads DTGVSQNPRHKITKRGQNVTFRCDPISEHNRLYWYRQTLGQGPEFLTYFQNEAQLEKSRLLSDRFSAERPKGSFSTLEIQRTEQGDSAMYLCASSLEGGRLAGPYNEQFFGPGTRLTVL.

This chain links TRBV6-5 with TRBJ2-2, with D uncertain. The ends were cut back, 7 bases at V and 3 bases at J, with 12 bases in the middle. Germline CDR1 reads MNHEY; CDR2 reads SVGAGI. There are 14 residues in the CDR3. CDR3 DNA: TGTGCCAGCAAATTCAGTGGGGACACCGGGGAGCTGTTTTTT. Translation gives CASKFSGDTGELFF.

The count of this clone is one. The chain uses TRBV7-6 and TRBJ2-5, with D perhaps TRBD1 (6 bases). This CDR3 has 12 residues. Trimming took 4 bases from V and 9 from J, leaving 12 bases between them. Germline CDR1 SGHVS, CDR2 FNYEAQ. CDR3 coding DNA: TGTGCCAGCAGCTCACAGGGATCTTCCCAGTACTTC. Protein: CASSSQGSSQYF. The variable domain in full, with the rest retrieved from reference TRBV7-6 and TRBJ2-5, is GAGVSQSPRYKVTKRGQDVALRCDPISGHVSLYWYRQALGQGPEFLTYFNYEAQQDKSGLPNDRFSAERPEGSISTLTIQRTEQRDSAMYRCASSSQGSSQYFGPGTRLLVL.

This chain uses TRBV29-1 with TRBJ1-2, with 7 bases matching TRBD1. The germline CDR1 and CDR2 sequences are SQVTM and ANQGSEA. V trimming: 0 bases; J trimming: 4 bases; junction bases outside the gene matches: 5. This CDR3 region has 14 residues. CDR3 region: CSVEEGTDGYGYTF. DNA of the CDR3: TGCAGCGTTGAAGAGGGGACAGACGGCTATGGCTACACCTTC.

This clone has only one observation. The chain recombines TRBV7-6 with TRBJ2-1; possible D gene TRBD1, 6 bases. The germline CDR1 and CDR2 sequences are SGHVS and FNYEAQ. Trimming cost V 6 bases and J 0 bases, with 12 bases left between them. CDR3 size: 15 residues. CDR3 in amino acids: CASRPDSSSYNEQFF. CDR3 sequence (DNA): TGTGCCAGCAGACCGGACAGTAGCTCCTACAATGAGCAGTTCTTC. Drawing the rest from reference TRBV7-6 and TRBJ2-1, the complete variable domain is GAGVSQSPRYKVTKRGQDVALRCDPISGHVSLYWYRQALGQGPEFLTYFNYEAQQDKSGLPNDRFSAERPEGSISTLTIQRTEQRDSAMYRCASRPDSSSYNEQFFGPGTRLTVL.